The sequence of this T cell receptor beta chain was determined in a study of long-term antiretroviral therapy in people with HIV (dated by TCRdb to 2021 to 2024). With respect to the entire study: The earliest samples were collected approximately a decade before the 2015 WHO recommendation for immediate ART, a period when ART was typically delayed until CD4 counts fell. A retrospective serial study tested whether changes in peripheral blood TRB repertoire composition and diversity were associated with ART initiation and durable HIV suppression. Of the roughly 27 participants with HIV, 10 to 11 were female. A total of 192 cryopreserved PBMC samples were contributed to the cohort by 30 adults with confirmed HIV infection, with samples collected serially over a mean of 6 years (range 1-12). Test extractions of a monoclonal T-cell line alongside under 35 polyclonal samples showed no cross-contamination during QIAcube processing.

The CDR3 runs 13 amino acids, cysteine and phenylalanine included. The CDR3 DNA has 39 bases and is translated from base 1. V loses 6 bases, J loses 3 bases, and the germline ends lie 11 bases apart. Reading the germline V gene gives CDR1 MNHNS and CDR2 SASEGT. The immunoSEQ hsTCRB v3.0 assay was used at survey level resolution for TRB variable region sequencing. The targeted TRB sequencing depth was about 40,000-55,000 T-cell genomes per sample. Pooled TRB libraries were sequenced on an Illumina MiSeq with a v3 150-cycle kit. From the authors' description of their analysis: Analysis of repertoires was carried out in R inside a reproducible Nextflow workflow spanning QC, data transformation and analysis. LymphoSeq2, an R package for exploring AIRR-Seq data, was used to implement custom analyses. A handful of samples that produced fewer than 5000 total TRB sequences were removed, so some 190 HIV repertoires were analyzed. Among the 200 or so HIV repertoires that were kept, some 61 were collected before ART initiation and some 130 were collected after ART initiation. Repertoires were downsampled to 5000 TRB nucleotide sequences, and summary statistics were averaged over 100 downsampling iterations. Only TRB sequences with CDR3 regions of at least seven amino acids were retained for analysis. Diversity was assessed using a clonality score derived from Shannon entropy and using the Gini coefficient. Repertoire networks linked the top 5000 CDR3 amino acid sequences whenever two sequences differed by an edit distance of one. Antigen specificity groups and MHC restriction were predicted for TRB CDR3 amino acid sequences with GLIPH2. To flag known CMV, EBV, HIV or tissue antigen associations, CDR3 amino acid sequences were matched against VDJdb and McPAS-TCR. Pre-ART, post-ART and control groups were compared with Wilcoxon signed-rank tests and Holm-Bonferroni correction. Entries here come from immuneACCESS through TCRdb and include only in-frame sequences with V and J called. Some clones fail to appear in such tables; in the studies checked, an unresolved V gene covers under half of the shortfall, and the cause of the remainder is unknown. V and J calls and clone size are as listed in that table; D and trimming were resolved from the DNA. Present in this sample are 30,000 or so clones, approximately 90% of which were seen just once. Roughly 4.3% of the sample is in the top ten clones.

Participants were included only if at least one PBMC sample before ART initiation and at least two post-ART samples were available. All participants with HIV were treated in the United States of America. Before DNA extraction, cryopreserved samples of about 0.95-10 million PBMC were thawed and washed. At the time of the earliest PBMC sample for each participant with HIV, ages ranged from about 23 to 60 years. PBMC samples from each participant spanned 1-4 timepoints before ART initiation and 2-8 timepoints after ART initiation, with a median of 7 samples. For every participant, serial HIV viral load, CD4+ T-cell count, ART history and demographic data were obtained. Genomic DNA was extracted from unsorted PBMC with a Qiagen kit on a QIAcube, with processing performed in batches of 12 samples. Concerning this clone: The target of this receptor is not known. Base qualities are missing; no much larger clone stands one base away.

The paper's findings and limits, for the study overall: Compared with controls, HIV repertoires had narrower CDR3 length ranges, and the network structure pointed to an antigen-experienced repertoire that shifted only slightly toward naive after ART. Starting ART was linked to a significant rise in TRB diversity, yet even with long-term ART the diversity remained significantly lower than in transplant donor controls. The samples span the years 2004 to 2017, and the ART regimens used may be less effective than current regimens. Owing to limited PBMC availability, only the TCR beta chain was sequenced, without alpha chain pairing. No data were available on ART adherence, viral resistance or therapy changes, limiting inferences about post-ART repertoire changes. At every time point, the repertoire was dominated by expanded TRB clones first identified before ART initiation, although this dominance fluctuated and, in many PLHIV, declined after ART. Because pre-ART samples had limited cell numbers, unsorted PBMC were profiled rather than sorted CD4+ and CD8+ T cells.

The chain is made from TRBV6-1 and TRBJ1-1; the D gene cannot be named for sure. This receptor was obtained from a woman in her thirties or forties with HIV. The material sequenced was unsorted PBMCs, taken 5.2 years after starting antiretroviral therapy. The sequence in DNA is TGTGCCAGCAGCCTCGCCCGGGACACTGAAGCTTTCTTT. This sequence encodes CASSLARDTEAFF.